The T cell receptor (beta chain) described here comes from a study of T cells in Graves' hyperthyroidism and ophthalmopathy. This CDR3 contains 13 residues. The germline gives CDR1 SGHTA, CDR2 FQGNSA. V lost 0 bases and J 4 bases, leaving 7 bases between the germline ends. The study excluded patients with uncontrolled infection, other autoimmune disease, pregnancy or lactation. Orbital computed tomography, thyroid ultrasound, serum thyroxine and TRAb, and clinical symptoms together informed the diagnoses. There are many counts of this clonotype. RNA transcripts provided the source from which TCR beta CDR3 regions were amplified. TCR CDR3 underwent first-round RT-PCR with the HTBI primer set. Using its own MiXCR run on the multiplex PCR reads, TCRdb lists one record per CDR3 protein. In the table there are hundreds of thousands of distinct CDR3 sequences, over 35% of which are singletons.

The rearrangement uses TRBV7-2 and TRBJ2-7; D gene ambiguous. The origin of this receptor is a man between 18 and 35 years old with Graves' hyperthyroidism. Sequencing used blood. The CDR3 reads CASSLAPPYEQYF. DNA for the CDR3: TGTGCCAGCAGCTTAGCTCCCCCGTACGAGCAGTACTTC.